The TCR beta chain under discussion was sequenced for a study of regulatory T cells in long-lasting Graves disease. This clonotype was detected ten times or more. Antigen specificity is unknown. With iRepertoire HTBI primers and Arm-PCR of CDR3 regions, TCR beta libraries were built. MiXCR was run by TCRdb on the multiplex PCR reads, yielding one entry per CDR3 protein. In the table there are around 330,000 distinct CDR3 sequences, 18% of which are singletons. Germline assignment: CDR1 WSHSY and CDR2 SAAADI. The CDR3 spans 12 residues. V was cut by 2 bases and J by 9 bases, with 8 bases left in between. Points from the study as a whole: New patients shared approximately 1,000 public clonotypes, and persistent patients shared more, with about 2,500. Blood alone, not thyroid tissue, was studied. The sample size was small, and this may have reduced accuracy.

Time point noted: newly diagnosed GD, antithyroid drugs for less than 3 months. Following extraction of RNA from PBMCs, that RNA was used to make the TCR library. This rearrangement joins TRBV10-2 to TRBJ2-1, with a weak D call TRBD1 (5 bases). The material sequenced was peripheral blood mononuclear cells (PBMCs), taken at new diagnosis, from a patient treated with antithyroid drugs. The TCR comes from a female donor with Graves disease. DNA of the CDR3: TGCGCCAGCAGTGAGCTAAGGGGTGAGCAGTTCTTC. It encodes CASSELRGEQFF.